This record covers a single T cell receptor (beta chain). This record comes from a study of control samples from healthy donors and cancer patients. The junction had 4 bases not matched to a gene; V was cut back by 10 bases and J by 7 bases. The CDR3 has 11 residues. Sequencing used immunoSEQ multiplex PCR; TCRdb keeps in-frame clones, though not all of them. The sample lists 150,000 to 200,000 clones; over 85% were seen once. Sequenced input: blood. This clonotype was sampled from a man younger than 45 in good health. This chain links TRBV12-3 or TRBV12-4 with TRBJ2-1; 7 bases line up with TRBD2. The CDR3 loop is CATQRGNEQFF. CDR3 DNA: TGTGCCACACAGCGGGGAAATGAGCAGTTCTTC.